Presented here are 27 T cell receptor beta chains from one specimen sequenced in a study of blood T cell repertoires in COVID-19. Produced via immunoSEQ multiplex PCR; TCRdb's table is partial and in-frame only. There are around 150,000 clones in the sample; roughly nine tenths occur only once, and around 5% lies in the top ten. Input material: peripheral blood. These TCRs come from a human donor in a cohort sampled during active COVID-19.

V usage is TRBV15 and J usage is TRBJ2-1, with TRBD2 matching 9 bases. Germline CDR1 is LNHNV and CDR2 is YYDKDF (reference sequence). The CDR3 has 17 residues. Trimming took 3 bases from V and 5 from J; bases not matched to a gene: 11. As DNA, the CDR3 is TGTGCCACCAGCAGCCCCGACGGGCTAGCGGGGAACAATGAGCAGTTCTTC. Residues: CATSSPDGLAGNNEQFF.

The chain carries TRBV18 and TRBJ2-1; 8 nucleotides agree with TRBD1. V dropped 6 bases and J dropped 9; count of bases not matched to a gene: 1. The germline V gene encodes CDR1 KGHSH and CDR2 LQKENI. There are 11 residues in the CDR3. CDR3 bases: TGTGCCAGCTCGCAGGGGGCTGAGCAGTTCTTC. Translated, it gives CASSQGAEQFF.

This clone came up once. The CDR3 DNA sequence: TGTGCCAGCAGTTACTCCGGGGGGGTTGAGCAGTTCTTC. Its protein product is CASSYSGGVEQFF. The chain links TRBV6-2 or TRBV6-3 to TRBJ2-1; 8 positions agree with TRBD2. Germline V lookup: CDR1 MNHEY, CDR2 SVGEGT. The CDR3 spans 13 residues. Germline trimming cut 0 bases from V and 9 bases from J; bases unmatched to any gene: 1.

The chain combines TRBV4-1 with TRBJ2-7, with a possible D match to TRBD2 (5 bases). Trimming removed 7 bases from V and 2 bases from J, with 21 bases in between. The germline CDR1 and CDR2 sequences are MGHRA and YSYEKL. The CDR3 totals 16 residues. CDR3 protein: CASTPLPGPSPYEQYF. DNA of the CDR3: TGCGCCAGCACCCCGCTCCCGGGCCCTAGCCCCTACGAGCAGTACTTC.

In this sample, this clone turned up once. This chain uses TRBV7-2 with TRBJ2-7, with a tentative D call TRBD1 (6 bases). The CDR3 covers 16 residues. Germline V lookup: CDR1 SGHTA, CDR2 FQGNSA. Trimming took 1 base from V and 2 from J, leaving 15 bases between them. CDR3 sequence: CASSLGGASGAYEQYF. In nucleotides, the CDR3 is TGTGCCAGCAGCTTAGGTGGGGCCTCAGGGGCCTACGAGCAGTACTTC.

V and J are TRBV5-8 and TRBJ2-1, with D perhaps TRBD2 (6 bases). Germline V gene sequence: CDR1 SGHTS, CDR2 YDEGEE. Trimming shortened V by 4 bases and J by 2 bases, and 16 bases separated the two germline ends. The CDR3 consists of 16 residues. The CDR3 reads CASSRTIAVPYNEQFF. Written as DNA, the CDR3 is TGTGCCAGCAGCAGGACCATAGCGGTCCCCTACAATGAGCAGTTCTTC.

This clone has ten or more counts. This chain uses TRBV25-1 with TRBJ2-3, with D perhaps TRBD2 (5 bases). Trimming removed 4 bases from V and 5 bases from J, with 16 bases in between. The CDR3 sequence is 15 residues long. CDR1 is MGHDK, CDR2 SYGVNS, per germline. The CDR3 sequence: CASSVARGGGDTQYF. Here the CDR3 DNA reads TGTGCCAGCAGTGTAGCGAGAGGCGGCGGAGATACGCAGTATTTT.

V usage is TRBV5-3 and J usage is TRBJ1-5; D call uncertain. TRBV5-3 is treated as an ORF (open reading frame) with a function not yet certain. The V end lost 10 bases, the J end lost 5 bases, and 13 bases lay between the germline ends. The CDR3 contains 12 residues. The CDR3 is CAGRDNDQPQHF. For the CDR3, the DNA is TGTGCCGGGCGGGATAACGATCAGCCCCAGCATTTT.

The CDR3 is CASSFRVKQFF. The CDR3 nucleotides are TGTGCCAGCAGTTTTCGGGTCAAGCAGTTCTTC. The chain recombines TRBV12-3 or TRBV12-4 with TRBJ2-1; D is unresolved. The CDR3 has 11 residues. Deletions cut 3 bases from V and 11 bases from J, with 8 bases between.

The rearrangement uses TRBV27 and TRBJ2-1; TRBD2 aligns across 12 bases. With V trimmed by 3 bases and J by 6 bases, 9 bases remained unmatched. The CDR3 is 17 amino acids. Looked up from germline, CDR1 is MNHEY and CDR2 is SMNVEV (reference sequence). The CDR3 DNA reads as TGTGCCAGCAGTTTGCGGCTAGCGGGAGGGCCCGGCAATGAGCAGTTCTTC. Translated, it gives CASSLRLAGGPGNEQFF.

This chain connects TRBV12-3 or TRBV12-4 to TRBJ1-2; D ambiguous. CDR3 length: 13 residues. V was pared by 5 bases and J by 1 base, with 8 bases between. CDR3 sequence (DNA): TGTGCCAGCAGTGCCCGGGTTAACTATGGCTACACCTTC. Translating it yields CASSARVNYGYTF.

The J gene is TRBJ1-1, the V gene TRBV11-2, with D hard to call. Trimming pared 5 bases from V and 8 bases from J, leaving 9 bases between. The CDR3 covers 11 residues. In germline, CDR1 is SGHAT, CDR2 FQNNGV. This chain's CDR3 is CASSQAPEAFF. As DNA, the CDR3 is TGTGCCAGCAGCCAAGCACCCGAAGCTTTCTTT.

The rearrangement joins TRBV7-8 to TRBJ1-2; a possible D gene is TRBD1 (6 bases). The V end was cut by 5 bases, the J end by 0 bases, with 13 bases between. The CDR3 is 15 residues long. Per the germline V gene, CDR1 is SGHVS and CDR2 is FQNEAQ. CDR3 region: CASSPTRGSNYGYTF. The CDR3 DNA follows: TGTGCCAGCAGCCCTACAAGGGGGTCTAACTATGGCTACACCTTC.

The V call is TRBV10-1, the J call TRBJ1-3, with D possibly TRBD1 on 6 matching bases. The ends were cut back, 8 bases at V and 1 base at J, with 18 bases in the middle. The CDR3 has 16 amino acids. Per germline, CDR1 WNHNN and CDR2 SYGVQD (reference sequence). The CDR3 protein is CASSGFLQGSGNTIYF. In DNA, the CDR3 is TGCGCCAGCTCCGGGTTTCTACAGGGTTCTGGAAACACCATATATTTT.

This clone came up once. The chain employs TRBV5-4 and TRBJ2-5, with D possibly being TRBD2 (6 bases). Between the trimmed V and J ends, which lost 2 bases and 2 bases, there was a span of 7 bases. This CDR3 has 13 residues. CDR1 SGHNT and CDR2 YYREEE come from the germline V gene (reference sequence). The CDR3 loop is CASSFGGQETQYF. The CDR3 DNA follows: TGTGCCAGCAGCTTTGGGGGGCAAGAGACCCAGTACTTC.

The rearrangement links TRBV12-3 or TRBV12-4 to TRBJ1-2; tentatively, D is TRBD1 (5 bases). V lost 5 bases, J lost 9 bases, and 10 bases lay in between. This CDR3 has 11 amino acids. The CDR3 loop is CASSRVDSYTF. As DNA, the CDR3 is TGTGCCAGCAGTCGGGTGGACAGCTACACCTTC.

This clone was seen more than once but under ten times. The chain joins TRBV4-3 to TRBJ1-2; no firm D call. Germline assignment: CDR1 LGHNA and CDR2 YSLEER. Trimming took off 1 base at V and 6 bases at J, with 15 bases between the two ends. The CDR3 is 15 residues long. The CDR3 reads CASSQVQLMADGYTF. The DNA of the CDR3 is TGCGCCAGCAGCCAAGTACAGTTGATGGCAGATGGCTACACCTTC.

The chain employs TRBV28 and TRBJ1-1, with D tentatively TRBD1 (6 bases). Germline V gives CDR1 MDHEN, CDR2 SYDVKM. The CDR3 is 14 amino acids. The germline V and J ends were trimmed by 7 bases and 4 bases, with 16 bases remaining between them. Here the CDR3 DNA reads TGTGCCAGCATTATCGCACAGGGTTTCACTGAAGCTTTCTTT. Its translation is CASIIAQGFTEAFF. Combining the CDR3 with reference TRBV28 and TRBJ1-1 gives the whole variable domain DVKVTQSSRYLVKRTGEKVFLECVQDMDHENMFWYRQDPGLGLRLIYFSYDVKMKEKGDIPEGYSVSREKKERFSLILESASTNQTSMYLCASIIAQGFTEAFFGQGTRLTVV.

V is TRBV3-1 (or the pseudogene TRBV3-2) and J is TRBJ2-7, with D tentatively TRBD1 (5 bases). V was shortened by 0 bases and J by 6 bases, with 6 bases between the two germline ends. Germline lookup yields CDR1 LGHDT and CDR2 YNNKEL (reference sequence). The CDR3 covers 12 residues. For the CDR3, the DNA is TGTGCCAGCAGCCAAGACAGGGCCGAGCAGTACTTC. Translation gives CASSQDRAEQYF.

The chain links TRBV7-9 to TRBJ1-5; TRBD1 aligns across 7 bases. The CDR3 has 15 amino acids. V lost 5 bases, J lost 2 bases, and 6 bases stayed unmatched. Germline CDR1 is SEHNR and CDR2 is FQNEAQ (reference sequence). CDR3 nucleotide sequence: TGTGCCAGCAGCCTTGACGACAGGGGCAATCAGCCCCAGCATTTT. Translated: CASSLDDRGNQPQHF.

The chain recombines TRBV19 with TRBJ2-2; tentatively, D is TRBD2 (7 bases). The V end was cut by 3 bases, the J end by 3 bases, with 14 bases between. This CDR3 spans 16 amino acids. Germline CDR1 LNHDA, CDR2 SQIVND (reference sequence). CDR3 region: CASSISAGAYTGELFF. As DNA, the CDR3 is TGTGCCAGTAGTATCTCGGCGGGGGCCTACACCGGGGAGCTGTTTTTT.

The chain uses TRBV3-1 (or the pseudogene TRBV3-2) and TRBJ1-2; maybe TRBD1 (6 bases). V lost 4 bases to trimming and J lost 4 bases, with 13 bases between them. The CDR3 contains 14 residues. Germline V CDR1 and CDR2: LGHDT, YNNKEL (reference sequence). Written as DNA, the CDR3 is TGTGCCAGCAGCCTTCCAGGACAGCTCTATGGCTACACCTTC. Protein sequence: CASSLPGQLYGYTF.

The chain employs TRBV18 and TRBJ2-7; D remains ambiguous. The CDR3 loop spans 14 amino acids. Between the trimmed V and J ends, which lost 2 bases and 7 bases, there was a span of 15 bases. Germline V gene sequence: CDR1 KGHSH, CDR2 LQKENI. CDR3 in amino acids: CASSPAEDRLEQYF. The CDR3 DNA reads as TGTGCCAGCTCACCAGCGGAAGACCGTTTGGAGCAGTACTTC.

CDR3 region: CALQTSGPTDTQYF. The CDR3 nucleotides are TGTGCCCTTCAGACTAGCGGTCCCACAGATACGCAGTATTTT. The rearrangement links TRBV30 to TRBJ2-3; 9 nucleotides line up with TRBD2. Germline CDR1 and CDR2: GTSNPN and SVGIG (reference sequence). Trimming cost V 8 bases and J 2 bases; bases outside gene matches: 8. This CDR3 comprises 14 residues. Drawing the rest from reference TRBV30 and TRBJ2-3, the complete variable domain is SQTIHQWPATLVQPVGSPLSLECTVEGTSNPNLYWYRQAAGRGLQLLFYSVGIGQISSEVPQNLSASRPQDRQFILSSKKLLLSDSGFYLCALQTSGPTDTQYFGPGTRLTVL.

The chain employs TRBV30 and TRBJ2-7; D call uncertain. The CDR3 length is 12 residues. Germline CDR1 GTSNPN, CDR2 SVGIG (reference sequence). The V and J ends lost 2 bases and 3 bases respectively, with 8 bases between them. Written as DNA, the CDR3 is TGTGCCTGGAGTCGTCAGTTCTACGAGCAGTACTTC. This codes for CAWSRQFYEQYF.

The genes are TRBV3-1 (or the pseudogene TRBV3-2) and TRBJ2-7; D perhaps matches TRBD2 (6 bases). The CDR3 spans 16 residues. Per the germline V gene, CDR1 is LGHDT and CDR2 is YNNKEL (reference sequence). Trimming removed 4 bases from V and 3 bases from J, with 19 bases in between. The CDR3 loop is CASSPHTWQGGYEQYF. Here the CDR3 DNA reads TGTGCCAGCAGCCCTCACACGTGGCAGGGAGGCTACGAGCAGTACTTC.

This clone was counted once. The V call is TRBV5-6, the J call TRBJ1-6; 7 positions agree with TRBD1. Germline lookup yields CDR1 SGHDT and CDR2 YYEEEE. The CDR3 has 17 residues. Germline trimming cut 4 bases from V and 0 bases from J; bases unmatched to any gene: 7. Here the CDR3 DNA reads TGTGCCAGCAGCCCGGGACAGTCCGGCTCCTATAATTCACCCCTCCACTTT. Protein sequence: CASSPGQSGSYNSPLHF.